This passage covers 30 T cell receptor beta chains from one sample sequenced in a study of blood T cell repertoires in COVID-19 (dated by TCRdb to about 2020). Library creation used the immunoSEQ multiplex PCR assay. TCRdb carries this immuneACCESS record with in-frame sequences only. Its versions omit some clonotypes, under half of them owing to an unresolved V gene in the studies checked, with the rest unexplained. In this sample the table shows 150,000 to 180,000 clones, over 70% of which occur a single time. Roughly 0.56% of the sample is taken by the ten largest. The sequencing input was peripheral blood. The receptors come from a man between 60 and 75 years old with acute or convalescent COVID-19.

The J gene is TRBJ1-5, the V gene TRBV28; D is uncertain. The V end was cut by 5 bases, the J end by 2 bases, with 7 bases between. The CDR3 covers 13 residues. Germline V gene data show CDR1 as MDHEN and CDR2 as SYDVKM. The CDR3 region is CASSPGGNQPQHF. CDR3 bases: TGTGCCAGCAGTCCCGGGGGCAATCAGCCCCAGCATTTT.

Only one count was recorded for this clone. V and J are TRBV4-3 and TRBJ1-1; 10 nucleotides line up with TRBD1. The CDR3 runs to 15 residues. CDR1 LGHNA and CDR2 YSLEER come from the germline V gene. Germline trimming cut 0 bases from V and 5 bases from J; bases unmatched to any gene: 3. CDR3 coding DNA: TGCGCCAGCAGCCAAGATGGGACAGGGGCTACTGAAGCTTTCTTT. As protein: CASSQDGTGATEAFF.

The table lists this clone with a few counts. Other DNA sequences within the sample encode an identical CDR3. The chain uses TRBV30 and TRBJ1-5; tentative D call: TRBD1 (6 bases). The V end was cut by 0 bases, the J end by 6 bases, with 6 bases between. There are 12 residues in the CDR3. The germline V gene encodes CDR1 GTSNPN and CDR2 SVGIG (reference sequence). The CDR3 DNA sequence: TGTGCCTGGAGTGTACAGGGTCAGCCCCAGCATTTT. Protein: CAWSVQGQPQHF.

The chain carries TRBV9 and TRBJ1-1, with 7 bases lining up with TRBD1. With V trimmed by 3 bases and J by 1 base, 6 bases remained unmatched. Germline-derived CDR1 and CDR2 are SGDLS and YYNGEE. This CDR3 has 15 residues. CDR3 amino acids: CASSAITGANTEAFF. The CDR3 DNA is TGTGCCAGCAGCGCCATAACAGGGGCGAACACTGAAGCTTTCTTT.

The gene calls are TRBV14 and TRBJ2-2, with a tentative D call TRBD2 (6 bases). This CDR3 has 14 residues. V lost 3 bases to trimming and J lost 3 bases, with 8 bases between them. The germline V gene has CDR1 SGHDN and CDR2 FVKESK. The DNA of the CDR3 is TGTGCCAGCAGCCAGACTAGGGACACCGGGGAGCTGTTTTTT. Its protein product is CASSQTRDTGELFF.

This clone was seen once. V usage is TRBV19 and J usage is TRBJ1-5; D is undetermined. V lost 1 base, J lost 7 bases, and 5 bases lay in between. The CDR3 contains 12 residues. Germline V lookup: CDR1 LNHDA, CDR2 SQIVND (reference sequence). The CDR3 DNA reads as TGTGCCAGTAGTATAGTCAAACAGCCCCAGCATTTT. Protein sequence: CASSIVKQPQHF.

The rearrangement uses TRBV10-3 and TRBJ1-1, with 9 nucleotides matching TRBD1. V lost 8 bases, J lost 1 base, and 5 bases stayed unmatched. The CDR3 runs to 14 residues. The V gene's germline CDR1 is ENHRY and CDR2 SYGVKD. CDR3 residues: CAIARGQGNTEAFF. The CDR3 region has the DNA TGTGCCATCGCACGGGGACAGGGGAACACTGAAGCTTTCTTT.

The chain has TRBV6-1 and TRBJ1-3; D ambiguous. CDR3 size: 14 residues. CDR1 is MNHNS, CDR2 SASEGT, per germline. The V end lost 6 bases, the J end lost 0 bases, and 9 bases lay between the germline ends. CDR3 sequence (DNA): TGTGCCAGCAGCGGTACGAGCTCTGGAAACACCATATATTTT. Residues: CASSGTSSGNTIYF.

This sequence joins TRBV4-1 and TRBJ2-2; TRBD2 might be the D (5 bases). The length of the CDR3 is 15 residues. Between the trimmed V and J ends, which lost 0 bases and 4 bases, there was a span of 9 bases. Germline V gives CDR1 MGHRA, CDR2 YSYEKL. For the CDR3, the DNA is TGCGCCAGCAGCCAAGATCGGGGTAGCACCGGGGAGCTGTTTTTT. Residues: CASSQDRGSTGELFF.

The gene calls are TRBV4-3 and TRBJ2-1, with 10 bases lining up with TRBD2. The CDR3 contains 13 residues. Trimming took 5 bases from V and 14 from J; bases not matched to a gene: 9. Per germline, CDR1 LGHNA and CDR2 YSLEER. The CDR3 protein is CASSAQTGTSEFF. The CDR3, as DNA: TGCGCCAGCAGCGCCCAGACCGGGACTAGCGAGTTCTTC.

The chain couples TRBV30 to TRBJ1-6; the D is unclear. V lost 0 bases to trimming and J lost 1 base, with 22 bases between them. This CDR3 has 20 residues. Germline V lookup: CDR1 GTSNPN, CDR2 SVGIG (reference sequence). CDR3 in amino acids: CAWSVVRFRRDKSYNSPLHF. The CDR3 region has the DNA TGTGCCTGGAGTGTTGTGCGCTTCCGGCGGGATAAGTCCTATAATTCACCCCTCCACTTT.

V usage is TRBV3-1 (or the pseudogene TRBV3-2) and J usage is TRBJ1-2; no definite D call. Germline assignment: CDR1 LGHDT and CDR2 YNNKEL (reference sequence). The CDR3 runs 15 residues. V lost 0 bases to trimming and J lost 2 bases, with 10 bases between them. The CDR3 protein is CASSQDVRNNYGYTF. The CDR3 DNA is TGTGCCAGCAGCCAAGATGTCAGAAACAACTATGGCTACACCTTC.

The chain uses TRBV10-3 and TRBJ2-2; 11 bases fit TRBD2. The CDR3 spans 16 residues. V was pared by 2 bases and J by 5 bases, with 4 bases of the junction left unmatched. Germline V gene lookup returns CDR1 ENHRY and CDR2 SYGVKD. In DNA, the CDR3 is TGTGCCATCAGTGAGGGGGGACTAGCGGTTACCGGGGAGCTGTTTTTT. It is translated as CAISEGGLAVTGELFF.

The chain recombines TRBV9 with TRBJ1-4; TRBD1 might be the D (6 bases). V lost 4 bases to trimming and J lost 2 bases, with 15 bases between them. The V gene's germline CDR1 is SGDLS and CDR2 YYNGEE. This CDR3 is 16 amino acids long. The CDR3 nucleotides are TGTGCCAGCAGCTGGGGTTCAGGGGACACTAATGAAAAACTGTTTTTT. Translating gives CASSWGSGDTNEKLFF. The full variable domain, in which reference TRBV9 and TRBJ1-4 provide the parts outside the CDR3, is DSGVTQTPKHLITATGQRVTLRCSPRSGDLSVYWYQQSLDQGLQFLIQYYNGEERAKGNILERFSAQQFPDLHSELNLSSLELGDSALYFCASSWGSGDTNEKLFFGSGTQLSVL.

This chain uses TRBV4-1 with TRBJ2-3, with D perhaps TRBD2 (6 bases). V was trimmed by 4 bases and J by 5 bases, leaving 16 bases between them. The CDR3 extends over 15 amino acids. Germline CDR1 is MGHRA and CDR2 is YSYEKL. Here the CDR3 reads CASSRFGGIRDTQYF. The CDR3, as DNA: TGCGCCAGCAGCCGGTTCGGGGGTATAAGAGATACGCAGTATTTT.

The table lists this clone with a few counts. This chain links TRBV9 with TRBJ1-3, with no clear D. V was trimmed by 1 base and J by 0 bases, leaving 11 bases between them. Germline CDR1 SGDLS, CDR2 YYNGEE. The CDR3 totals 16 residues. The DNA of the CDR3 is TGTGCCAGCAGCGTAAGTCCCGAGAGCTCTGGAAACACCATATATTTT. Translating it yields CASSVSPESSGNTIYF.

The chain links TRBV5-1 to TRBJ2-2; D may be TRBD1 (5 bases). Germline lookup yields CDR1 SGHRS and CDR2 YFSETQ. The CDR3 length is 15 residues. Between the trimmed V and J ends, which lost 4 bases and 0 bases, there was a span of 10 bases. The CDR3 protein is CASSRGQANTGELFF. The CDR3, as DNA: TGCGCCAGCAGCCGTGGACAAGCGAACACCGGGGAGCTGTTTTTT.

The chain is built from TRBV3-1 (or the pseudogene TRBV3-2) and TRBJ1-5; maybe TRBD1 (5 bases). The CDR3 consists of 17 residues. Per germline, CDR1 LGHDT and CDR2 YNNKEL (reference sequence). Trimming shortened V by 4 bases and J by 5 bases, and 21 bases separated the two germline ends. In DNA form, the CDR3 reads TGTGCCAGCAGCCCACCCCTTCGGGGGAGGCCAGATCAGCCCCAGCATTTT. Residues: CASSPPLRGRPDQPQHF.

The gene calls are TRBV28 and TRBJ1-2; 10 positions match TRBD1. In germline, CDR1 is MDHEN, CDR2 SYDVKM. With 10 bases clipped from V and 4 bases from J, the junction kept 3 bases outside the gene matches. This CDR3 comprises 12 residues. CDR3 sequence reads: CATRTGGYGYTF. The CDR3 DNA reads TGTGCCACCCGGACAGGGGGCTATGGCTACACCTTC.

Only a few counts were recorded for this clone. The V call is TRBV5-1, the J call TRBJ1-6; D is uncertain. The CDR3 covers 15 residues. Trimming pared 3 bases from V and 5 bases from J, leaving 12 bases between. Germline CDR1 and CDR2: SGHRS and YFSETQ. CDR3 amino acids: CASSSPIGDNSPLHF. DNA of the CDR3: TGCGCCAGCAGCTCACCAATAGGAGATAATTCACCCCTCCACTTT.

The chain recombines TRBV29-1 with TRBJ2-4; 10 nucleotides agree with TRBD2. The trim removed 6 bases at V and 0 bases at J, leaving 8 bases unmatched. The CDR3 length is 16 residues. Germline CDR1 SQVTM, CDR2 ANQGSEA. CDR3 nucleotide sequence: TGCAGCGTGGATACTAGCGGGATTTCAGCCAAAAACATTCAGTACTTC. Translating it yields CSVDTSGISAKNIQYF.

The V and J genes are TRBV5-4 and TRBJ2-1; 8 bases line up with TRBD2. The ends lost 5 bases at V and 0 bases at J; junction bases unmatched: 7. This CDR3 spans 16 amino acids. Germline-derived CDR1 and CDR2 are SGHNT and YYREEE (reference sequence). This CDR3 reads CASSPSGSPSYNEQFF. The CDR3 nucleotides read TGTGCCAGCAGTCCCAGCGGGAGTCCCTCCTACAATGAGCAGTTCTTC.

The rearrangement links TRBV4-2 to TRBJ2-3; D is possibly TRBD1 (7 bases). The CDR3 contains 16 residues. Trimming cost V 5 bases and J 4 bases, with 19 bases left between them. The germline V gene encodes CDR1 LGHNA and CDR2 YNFKEQ. The CDR3 nucleotides are TGTGCCAGCAGCGGCGGGACAGCGTTTAAGGCAGATACGCAGTATTTT. Translated: CASSGGTAFKADTQYF.

The chain links TRBV5-6 to TRBJ1-4; the D is unclear. Germline CDR1 and CDR2: SGHDT and YYEEEE. Trimming cost V 3 bases and J 6 bases, with 12 bases left between them. This CDR3 has 14 residues. CDR3 loop: CASSSRTSDEKLFF. In nucleotides, the CDR3 is TGTGCCAGCAGCTCACGGACTTCGGATGAAAAACTGTTTTTT.

V is TRBV7-9 and J is TRBJ1-3; no clear D. CDR3 length: 14 amino acids. V lost 5 bases, J lost 0 bases, and 8 bases lay in between. From germline, CDR1 is SEHNR and CDR2 FQNEAQ (reference sequence). In nucleotides, the CDR3 is TGTGCCAGCAGCACGGGGAGCTCTGGAAACACCATATATTTT. It yields the protein CASSTGSSGNTIYF.

This clone was detected only once. The V and J genes are TRBV2 and TRBJ2-7; tentatively, D is TRBD2 (5 bases). Looked up from germline, CDR1 is SNHLY and CDR2 is FYNNEI. CDR3 length equals 14 residues. The ends were cut back, 4 bases at V and 1 base at J, with 11 bases in the middle. Written as DNA, the CDR3 is TGTGCCAGCAGTGGGGTACGCGGGTCCTACGAGCAGTACTTC. Translation: CASSGVRGSYEQYF. The whole variable domain, filled in from reference TRBV2 and TRBJ2-7, reads EPEVTQTPSHQVTQMGQEVILRCVPISNHLYFYWYRQILGQKVEFLVSFYNNEISEKSEIFDDQFSVERPDGSNFTLKIRSTKLEDSAMYFCASSGVRGSYEQYFGPGTRLTVT.

This clone was seen a few times. This chain uses TRBV4-1 with TRBJ1-2; no clear D. Trimming removed 0 bases from V and 5 bases from J, with 10 bases in between. This CDR3 has 14 amino acids. CDR1 and CDR2 (germline): MGHRA, YSYEKL. The CDR3 sequence is CASSQEAGKYGYTF. The CDR3 nucleotides read TGCGCCAGCAGCCAAGAGGCAGGCAAGTATGGCTACACCTTC.

The chain is built from TRBV7-4 and TRBJ2-7; TRBD2 aligns across 7 bases. This CDR3 is built from 14 residues. With V trimmed by 5 bases and J by 1 base, 5 bases remained unmatched. Germline assignment: CDR1 SGHVT and CDR2 SQSDAQ. CDR3 loop: CASSPSGLSYEQYF. The DNA of the CDR3 is TGTGCCAGCAGCCCTAGCGGCCTGTCCTACGAGCAGTACTTC.

This clone appeared once. This sequence joins TRBV24-1 and TRBJ2-1; the match to TRBD2 covers 12 bases. The V gene end was trimmed by 1 base and the J gene end by 6 bases; junction bases not matched to a gene: 9. The CDR3 is made up of 18 amino acids. CDR1 and CDR2 (germline): KGHDR, SFDVKD. The CDR3, as DNA: TGTGCCACCAGTGATTTTCCAAAGACTAGCGGGAGTCTCAATGAGCAGTTCTTC. Its protein is CATSDFPKTSGSLNEQFF.

The gene calls are TRBV6-2 or TRBV6-3 and TRBJ2-7, with 7 bases fitting TRBD2. V shed 5 bases, J shed 4 bases, and the junction held 2 bases outside the gene matches. From germline, CDR1 is MNHEY and CDR2 SVGEGT. The CDR3 length is 12 residues. In DNA form, the CDR3 reads TGTGCCAGCAGTGGGGAGGGATACGAGCAGTACTTC. As protein: CASSGEGYEQYF.